The 25 T cell receptor beta chains given below trace back to one sample, sequenced in a study of cytomegalovirus exposure and HLA in healthy donors. The study ran its PCR with 60 Vbeta and 13 Jbeta primers. The method was immunoSEQ multiplex PCR; TCRdb's version includes in-frame clones alone and lacks a portion of them. The sample's table shows under 150,000 clones. Source material: PBMCs. The source of these receptors is a woman aged 60-70 years in good health and CMV-seronegative.

The CDR3 DNA follows: TGTGCCAGCAGCTTAGCCCGTCACCCTGGAAACAGGGGGAGGGGCGGGGAGCTGTTTTTT. Protein product: CASSLARHPGNRGRGGELFF. The rearrangement joins TRBV7-8 to TRBJ2-2, with D maybe TRBD1 (8 bases). V lost 0 bases to trimming and J lost 7 bases, with 27 bases between them. Germline loops: CDR1 SGHVS, CDR2 FQNEAQ. The CDR3 contains 20 residues.

This chain connects TRBV10-3 to TRBJ1-6, with D hard to call. The germline gives CDR1 ENHRY, CDR2 SYGVKD. The CDR3 length is 14 residues. Deletions cut 1 base from V and 8 bases from J, with 9 bases between. The CDR3 protein is CAISELGGDSPLHF. The DNA for the CDR3 is TGTGCCATCAGTGAGTTGGGCGGGGATTCACCCCTCCACTTT.

J is TRBJ2-1 and V is TRBV18; D may be TRBD2 (6 bases). The V end was cut by 1 base, the J end by 9 bases, with 7 bases between. The CDR3 consists of 12 residues. Germline CDR1 reads KGHSH; CDR2 reads LQKENI. The DNA for the CDR3 is TGTGCCAGCTCACCACAGGGACTTGAGCAGTTCTTC. It encodes CASSPQGLEQFF.

The rearrangement joins TRBV6-1 to TRBJ1-3, with D maybe TRBD1 (5 bases). CDR1 is MNHNS and CDR2 is SASEGT in the germline V gene. Trimming removed 1 base from V and 1 base from J, with 11 bases in between. CDR3 length: 16 residues. The CDR3 region has the DNA TGTGCCAGCAGTGAAGGGGGGGGAGCTTCTGGAAACACCATATATTTT. This gives the protein CASSEGGGASGNTIYF.

J is TRBJ2-1 and V is TRBV9, with D possibly matching TRBD1 (5 bases). CDR3 length: 16 residues. Trimming shortened V by 3 bases and J by 3 bases, and 16 bases separated the two germline ends. Germline values: CDR1 SGDLS, CDR2 YYNGEE. In DNA form, the CDR3 reads TGTGCCAGCAGCGCCACAGGTGATGAGCGCTACAATGAGCAGTTCTTC. Encoded protein: CASSATGDERYNEQFF.

The gene calls are TRBV27 and TRBJ1-1; TRBD1 matches at 7 bases. The ends lost 4 bases at V and 10 bases at J; junction bases unmatched: 6. There are 12 residues in the CDR3. CDR1 is MNHEY and CDR2 is SMNVEV in the germline V gene (reference sequence). The CDR3 nucleotides read TGTGCCAGCAGTTCCAGGGGGGCGGGAGCTTTCTTT. It specifies CASSSRGAGAFF.

V and J are TRBV6-7 and TRBJ2-7, with 7 positions matching TRBD1. TRBV6-7 qualifies as an ORF whose function is uncertain. The CDR3 is 15 residues long. V shed 4 bases and J 2 bases; nucleotides not matched to a gene: 8. CDR3 amino acids: CASSWDSPSAYEQYF. The CDR3 DNA reads TGTGCCAGCAGTTGGGACAGCCCGTCGGCCTACGAGCAGTACTTC.

This chain links TRBV28 with TRBJ2-7; TRBD1 agrees at 7 bases. The CDR3 loop spans 11 amino acids. The J segment lost 6 bases and the V segment lost 7 bases, leaving 3 bases of the junction unmatched. Germline lookup yields CDR1 MDHEN and CDR2 SYDVKM. The CDR3 region has the DNA TGTGCCAGCAACAGGGGTGGCGAGCAGTACTTC. This codes for CASNRGGEQYF.

This CDR3 reads CASSATGLGSPLHF. The CDR3 nucleotides read TGTGCCAGCAGCGCGACAGGGTTAGGTTCACCCCTCCACTTT. The rearrangement links TRBV9 to TRBJ1-6, with 7 positions matching TRBD1. The CDR3 extends over 14 amino acids. Germline CDR1 reads SGDLS; CDR2 reads YYNGEE. Germline trimming cut 3 bases from V and 9 bases from J; bases unmatched to any gene: 6.

The V and J genes are TRBV18 and TRBJ1-5; 7 nucleotides align to TRBD1. Germline CDR1 is KGHSH and CDR2 is LQKENI. V dropped 4 bases and J dropped 3; count of bases not matched to a gene: 3. The CDR3 covers 14 residues. For the CDR3, the DNA is TGTGCCAGCTCACACGGGACAGTCAATCAGCCCCAGCATTTT. Protein product: CASSHGTVNQPQHF.

This chain links TRBV5-1 with TRBJ2-7; D is undetermined. This CDR3 is built from 11 residues. V lost 3 bases and J 4 bases, leaving 5 bases between the germline ends. Germline CDR1 is SGHRS and CDR2 is YFSETQ. The CDR3 DNA reads TGCGCCAGCAGCTCCCAGTACGAGCAGTACTTC. Translating it yields CASSSQYEQYF.

Concerning this clone itself: Other DNA sequences within the sample encode an identical CDR3. This chain links TRBV5-1 with TRBJ2-7; 10 nucleotides agree with TRBD1. The germline gives CDR1 SGHRS, CDR2 YFSETQ. The CDR3 sequence is 15 residues long. With 0 bases clipped from V and 3 bases from J, the junction kept 3 bases outside the gene matches. The CDR3 sequence is CASSLGTGGYYEQYF. The DNA for the CDR3 is TGCGCCAGCAGCTTGGGGACAGGGGGGTACTACGAGCAGTACTTC.

This sequence joins TRBV5-1 and TRBJ2-1, with 12 bases matching TRBD2. The trim removed 0 bases at V and 4 bases at J, leaving 5 bases unmatched. Germline loops: CDR1 SGHRS, CDR2 YFSETQ. This CDR3 has 17 amino acids. CDR3 in DNA: TGCGCCAGCAGCTTGGAAAGACTAGCGGGGGAATACAATGAGCAGTTCTTC. This translates into CASSLERLAGEYNEQFF.

The chain uses TRBV10-3 and TRBJ1-2; D is undetermined. V lost 6 bases to trimming and J lost 6 bases, with 20 bases between them. The CDR3 runs to 15 residues. From germline, CDR1 is ENHRY and CDR2 SYGVKD. The CDR3 bases are TGTGCCATCAGCGGCAACCGGGGTACGTTTCATGGCTACACCTTC. As protein: CAISGNRGTFHGYTF.

The chain couples TRBV6-1 to TRBJ1-5; 10 bases agree with TRBD1. Trimming took 4 bases from V and 6 from J; bases not matched to a gene: 9. This CDR3 region has 16 residues. Germline assignment: CDR1 MNHNS and CDR2 SASEGT. CDR3 nucleotide sequence: TGTGCCAGCAGTGGGTCCGGGACAGGGGTGAGTCAGCCCCAGCATTTT. Its translation is CASSGSGTGVSQPQHF.

CDR3 coding DNA: TGCGCCAGCAAAGCGGACAGGGGCTTTCCGGGGTACACCTTC. Translating it yields CASKADRGFPGYTF. The genes are TRBV5-1 and TRBJ1-2, with 9 bases that match TRBD1. Germline V gene sequence: CDR1 SGHRS, CDR2 YFSETQ. The V segment lost 6 bases and the J segment 11 bases; nucleotides outside the gene matches: 14. CDR3 length: 14 amino acids.

The V call is TRBV2, the J call TRBJ1-1, with D unresolved. From germline, CDR1 is SNHLY and CDR2 FYNNEI. Trimming stripped 8 bases from V and 5 bases from J, with 18 bases between. The CDR3 contains 14 residues. The DNA of the CDR3 is TGTGCCAGCGTTAGATTGCTGCTGAGGACTGAAGCTTTCTTT. The encoded protein is CASVRLLLRTEAFF.

The CDR3: CASNPGDTATGELFF. The CDR3 DNA sequence: TGTGCCAGCAACCCAGGGGATACTGCCACCGGGGAGCTGTTTTTT. The chain couples TRBV7-9 to TRBJ2-2; D may be TRBD1 (6 bases). This CDR3 has 15 residues. Germline V CDR1 and CDR2: SEHNR, FQNEAQ (reference sequence). The V end lost 7 bases, the J end lost 4 bases, and 16 bases lay between the germline ends.

The chain carries TRBV25-1 and TRBJ1-3; the D gene is possibly TRBD1 (6 bases). The CDR3 is 18 amino acids. Trimming removed 4 bases at V and 1 base at J, with 20 bases between. Germline values: CDR1 MGHDK, CDR2 SYGVNS. CDR3 DNA sequence: TGTGCCAGCAGTGGGCTAAAGACAGGTTTTTCTTCTGGAAACACCATATATTTT. It encodes CASSGLKTGFSSGNTIYF.

V gene TRBV5-6 combines with J gene TRBJ2-1; 13 nucleotides agree with TRBD2. The V segment lost 0 bases and the J segment 8 bases; nucleotides outside the gene matches: 5. From germline, CDR1 is SGHDT and CDR2 YYEEEE. The CDR3 is made up of 16 amino acids. CDR3 sequence (DNA): TGTGCCAGCAGCTTGGGCCCTGGGACTAGCGGGGATGAGCAGTTCTTC. This sequence encodes CASSLGPGTSGDEQFF.

The CDR3 DNA reads as TGTGCCAGCAGTTACCAGGGAGCGGGAGCCCCAGAGACCCAGTACTTC. Translating it yields CASSYQGAGAPETQYF. The chain employs TRBV6-5 and TRBJ2-5, with 8 bases fitting TRBD2. Germline V gives CDR1 MNHEY, CDR2 SVGAGI. V lost 2 bases, J lost 4 bases, and 9 bases stayed unmatched. The CDR3 is 16 residues long.

The chain couples TRBV2 to TRBJ1-5; D might be TRBD1 (5 bases). The CDR3 loop spans 14 amino acids. Germline loops: CDR1 SNHLY, CDR2 FYNNEI. V dropped 11 bases and J dropped 2 bases, with 16 bases sitting between them. CDR3 DNA: TGTGCCGCCGGCCCGGGGGTGGGCAATCAGCCCCAGCATTTT. Protein product: CAAGPGVGNQPQHF.

The chain recombines TRBV5-4 with TRBJ2-1; TRBD1 matches at 7 bases. The CDR3 loop spans 14 amino acids. The V segment lost 4 bases and the J segment 15 bases; nucleotides outside the gene matches: 16. From germline, CDR1 is SGHNT and CDR2 YYREEE (reference sequence). CDR3 sequence (DNA): TGTGCCAGCAGCCCCCCCGAACCGGGACAGAGGCTGTTCTTC. Translating gives CASSPPEPGQRLFF.

The chain couples TRBV7-3 to TRBJ2-1, with 8 bases lining up with TRBD2. V lost 4 bases to trimming and J lost 7 bases; unmatched junction nucleotides: 12. The length of the CDR3 is 16 residues. Germline CDR1 reads SGHTA; CDR2 reads FQGTGA. CDR3 protein: CASSSGGAVGLNEQFF. The CDR3 DNA is TGTGCCAGCAGCTCGGGGGGGGCAGTCGGATTGAATGAGCAGTTCTTC.

The rearrangement uses TRBV2 and TRBJ2-5; D is perhaps TRBD2 (5 bases). Trimming pared 7 bases from V and 5 bases from J, leaving 8 bases between. In germline, CDR1 is SNHLY, CDR2 FYNNEI. There are 11 residues in the CDR3. As DNA, the CDR3 is TGTGCCAGCAACTTAGCGGAGACCCAGTACTTC. Protein sequence: CASNLAETQYF.